One and the same sample provided the 19 T cell receptor beta chains below, sequenced in a study of T-cell memory formation after mild COVID-19. TCRdb recomputed calls from the 5' RACE reads with MiXCR, one row per CDR3 protein. The table shows roughly 250,000 distinct CDR3 sequences, with about a sixth occurring only once. The source material was PBMCs or a T cell subset sorted from them (not recorded which). Receptor source: a man aged 18 to 35 who had mild COVID-19 (a few samples of this study predate the infection). Cell type and time point are not known.

This chain connects TRBV12-3 or TRBV12-4 to TRBJ2-5; no reliable D call. This CDR3 is built from 14 residues. The V end lost 5 bases, the J end lost 4 bases, and 14 bases lay between the germline ends. The CDR3 bases are TGTGCCAGCAGTCATAACAGCCCTTCAGAGACCCAGTACTTC. As protein: CASSHNSPSETQYF.

The chain employs TRBV6-5 and TRBJ1-6; TRBD1 is a possible D gene (6 bases). V was trimmed by 6 bases and J by 4 bases, leaving 16 bases between them. The length of the CDR3 is 16 residues. Germline V gene sequence: CDR1 MNHEY, CDR2 SVGAGI. CDR3 region: CASSRDTLLYNSPLHF. The CDR3 DNA reads TGTGCCAGCAGCCGGGACACCTTACTTTATAATTCACCCCTCCACTTT.

V and J are TRBV2 and TRBJ1-5; D remains unclear. V lost 5 bases and J 4 bases, leaving 6 bases between the germline ends. The CDR3 totals 12 residues. Germline lookup yields CDR1 SNHLY and CDR2 FYNNEI. CDR3 nucleotides: TGTGCCAGCAGTTCCCCAAATCAGCCCCAGCATTTT. It yields the protein CASSSPNQPQHF.

This clonotype turned up a few times. This chain uses TRBV7-9 with TRBJ1-1; the D gene is possibly TRBD1 (5 bases). V was clipped by 1 base and J by 5 bases, with 8 bases between them. Germline V lookup: CDR1 SEHNR, CDR2 FQNEAQ (reference sequence). The CDR3 consists of 13 residues. The CDR3 DNA follows: TGTGCCAGCAGCTTAGAAGGGGAAACTGAAGCTTTCTTT. It encodes CASSLEGETEAFF.

This clonotype was detected ten times or more. The chain combines TRBV5-1 with TRBJ2-5; the D gene is possibly TRBD2 (6 bases). Germline V CDR1 and CDR2: SGHRS, YFSETQ. V lost 7 bases, J lost 4 bases, and 20 bases lay in between. CDR3 length: 15 residues. Here the CDR3 reads CASSRLGDSRETQYF. CDR3 in DNA: TGCGCCAGCTCAAGACTAGGGGATAGTCGAGAGACCCAGTACTTC.

V is TRBV19 and J is TRBJ2-2; TRBD2 agrees at 7 bases. The CDR3 is 15 residues long. The germline V gene has CDR1 LNHDA and CDR2 SQIVND (reference sequence). V trimming: 0 bases; J trimming: 5 bases; junction bases outside the gene matches: 3. This CDR3 is CASSIDGRVTGELFF. Written as DNA, the CDR3 is TGTGCCAGTAGTATAGATGGGAGGGTTACCGGGGAGCTGTTTTTT.

This clonotype was seen only a few times. DNA of the CDR3: TGTGCCAGCAGTTACTCGAGAGGCCGCCTTGGGCAGTTCTTC. It translates to CASSYSRGRLGQFF. The chain joins TRBV6-2 or TRBV6-3 to TRBJ2-1; D is unresolved. Trimming pared 0 bases from V and 12 bases from J, leaving 15 bases between. The CDR3 runs 14 residues. The germline V gene has CDR1 MNHEY and CDR2 SVGEGT.

V is TRBV6-5 and J is TRBJ2-7, with D perhaps TRBD1 or TRBD2 (5 bases each). This CDR3 has 14 residues. Trimming took off 0 bases at V and 6 bases at J, with 12 bases between the two ends. Germline V gene data show CDR1 as MNHEY and CDR2 as SVGAGI. CDR3: CASSYSGTQGEQYV. In nucleotides, the CDR3 is TGTGCCAGCAGTTACTCCGGGACCCAAGGCGAGCAGTACGTC.

This clonotype was seen at least ten times. This may be a read error, as it is one base from a much larger clone. This sequence joins TRBV7-9 and TRBJ2-3; tentatively, D is TRBD1 (6 bases). Germline values: CDR1 SEHNR, CDR2 FQNEAQ (reference sequence). The CDR3 extends over 12 amino acids. V was pared by 6 bases and J by 5 bases, with 9 bases between. The CDR3 sequence: CASRGAGDTQYF. CDR3 sequence (DNA): TGTGCCAGCAGGGGGGCGGGAGATACGCAGTATTTT.

This clonotype was recorded a few times. The chain combines TRBV24-1 with TRBJ1-1; D is possibly TRBD1 (5 bases). The CDR3 runs 8 residues. V lost 9 bases to trimming and J lost 10 bases, with 5 bases between them. Germline lookup yields CDR1 KGHDR and CDR2 SFDVKD. The CDR3 DNA is TGTGCCACCGGGGGAGCTTTCTTT. It is translated as CATGGAFF.

V is TRBV11-2 and J is TRBJ1-2; D may be TRBD1 (5 bases). The CDR3 sequence is 13 residues long. V lost 5 bases and J 0 bases, leaving 7 bases between the germline ends. Germline-derived CDR1 and CDR2 are SGHAT and FQNNGV. CDR3 nucleotide sequence: TGTGCCAGCAGCCAGGGAACTAACTATGGCTACACCTTC. Protein: CASSQGTNYGYTF.

The genes are TRBV7-3 and TRBJ2-1, with TRBD2 identical over 9 bases. The CDR3 length is 15 residues. Per germline, CDR1 SGHTA and CDR2 FQGTGA. Germline trimming cut 5 bases from V and 9 bases from J; bases unmatched to any gene: 11. CDR3 sequence: CASSLSGGSVGEQFF. CDR3 DNA: TGTGCCAGCAGCCTCAGCGGGGGGTCAGTAGGTGAGCAGTTCTTC.

J is TRBJ2-1 and V is TRBV15, with D uncertain. Per germline, CDR1 LNHNV and CDR2 YYDKDF (reference sequence). This CDR3 spans 12 amino acids. With 6 bases removed from V and 4 bases from J, the gap between germline ends came to 7 bases. CDR3 loop: CATSPVYNEQFF. In DNA form, the CDR3 reads TGTGCCACCAGTCCCGTATACAATGAGCAGTTCTTC. The full variable domain, rest sourced from reference TRBV15 and TRBJ2-1, is DAMVIQNPRYQVTQFGKPVTLSCSQTLNHNVMYWYQQKSSQAPKLLFHYYDKDFNNEADTPDNFQSRRPNTSFCFLDIRSPGLGDTAMYLCATSPVYNEQFFGPGTRLTVL.

The chain employs TRBV7-2 and TRBJ2-5; no reliable D call. Germline V gene data show CDR1 as SGHTA and CDR2 as FQGNSA. The V end lost 0 bases, the J end lost 5 bases, and 13 bases lay between the germline ends. The CDR3 has 15 residues. Here the CDR3 reads CASSLAQGSRETQYF. The CDR3 region has the DNA TGTGCCAGCAGCTTAGCGCAAGGGTCGAGGGAGACCCAGTACTTC.

This clonotype was recorded at least ten times. V and J are TRBV4-1 and TRBJ2-7; 10 positions agree with TRBD1. The CDR3 contains 16 residues. V was clipped by 0 bases and J by 8 bases; unmatched bases: 10. Germline lookup yields CDR1 MGHRA and CDR2 YSYEKL. CDR3 sequence (DNA): TGCGCCAGCAGCCAAGATCCCGGGACAGGGGCGGCGAAGCAGTACTTC. Translating gives CASSQDPGTGAAKQYF.

This clonotype was counted between two and nine times. V usage is TRBV29-1 and J usage is TRBJ2-1; TRBD2 aligns across 7 bases. Per the germline V gene, CDR1 is SQVTM and CDR2 is ANQGSEA. The CDR3 sequence is 17 residues long. The trim removed 2 bases at V and 0 bases at J, leaving 10 bases unmatched. The CDR3 bases are TGCAGCGTTGAACCCAGCGGGGCCGAGAGCTCCTACAATGAGCAGTTCTTC. Its translation is CSVEPSGAESSYNEQFF.

This clonotype has just a few counts. V usage is TRBV18 and J usage is TRBJ2-2, with D uncertain. Trimming removed 6 bases at V and 3 bases at J, with 8 bases between. The CDR3 has 13 amino acids. Germline-derived CDR1 and CDR2 are KGHSH and LQKENI. The CDR3 reads CASSARDTGELFF. For the CDR3, the DNA is TGTGCCAGCTCTGCACGGGACACCGGGGAGCTGTTTTTT. The whole variable domain, remainder taken from reference TRBV18 and TRBJ2-2, is NAGVMQNPRHLVRRRGQEARLRCSPMKGHSHVYWYRQLPEEGLKFMVYLQKENIIDESGMPKERFSAEFPKEGPSILRIQQVVRGDSAAYFCASSARDTGELFFGEGSRLTVL.

V gene TRBV27 combines with J gene TRBJ2-1, with D possibly TRBD1 on 5 matching bases. The V and J ends lost 6 bases and 3 bases respectively, with 9 bases between them. The CDR3 length is 13 residues. Germline CDR1 reads MNHEY; CDR2 reads SMNVEV (reference sequence). The CDR3 is CASRPTDYNEQFF. CDR3 coding DNA: TGTGCCAGCAGACCGACAGACTACAATGAGCAGTTCTTC.

This chain joins TRBV20-1 and TRBJ2-1; no definite D call. CDR3 length: 14 residues. V lost 0 bases and J 4 bases, leaving 10 bases between the germline ends. Germline V gene lookup returns CDR1 DFQATT and CDR2 SNEGSKA (reference sequence). In DNA form, the CDR3 reads TGCAGTGCTAGAGATCCGCGACTGTACAATGAGCAGTTCTTC. Translation: CSARDPRLYNEQFF.